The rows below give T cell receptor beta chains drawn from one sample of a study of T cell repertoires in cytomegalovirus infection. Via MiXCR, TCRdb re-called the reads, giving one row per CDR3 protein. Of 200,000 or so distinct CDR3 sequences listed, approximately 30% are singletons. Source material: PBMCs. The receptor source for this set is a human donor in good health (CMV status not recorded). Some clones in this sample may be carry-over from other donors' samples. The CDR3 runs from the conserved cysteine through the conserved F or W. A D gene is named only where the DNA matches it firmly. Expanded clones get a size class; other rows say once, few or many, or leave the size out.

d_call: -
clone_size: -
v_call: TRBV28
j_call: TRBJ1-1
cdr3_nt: TGTGCCAGCAGTCCTCCTATTGGGACGGAACATGAAGCTTTCTTT
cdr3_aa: CASSPPIGTEHEAFF

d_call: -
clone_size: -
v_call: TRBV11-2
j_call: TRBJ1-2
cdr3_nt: TGTGCCAGCAGCCCAAACCGGGACACCTATGGCTACACCTTC
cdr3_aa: CASSPNRDTYGYTF

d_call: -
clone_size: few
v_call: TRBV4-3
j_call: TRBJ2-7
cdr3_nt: TGCGCCAGCAGCCCAACACAGGGTTACGAGCAGTACTTC
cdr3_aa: CASSPTQGYEQYF

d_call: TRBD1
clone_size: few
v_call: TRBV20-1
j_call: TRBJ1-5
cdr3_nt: TGCAGTGCAGGGGACAGGGATCAGCCCCAGCATTTT
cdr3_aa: CSAGDRDQPQHF

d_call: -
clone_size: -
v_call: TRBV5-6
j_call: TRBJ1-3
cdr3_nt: TGTGCCAGCAGCTTGGGAGAGGTCCGCCGCTCTGGAAACACCATATATTTT
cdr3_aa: CASSLGEVRRSGNTIYF

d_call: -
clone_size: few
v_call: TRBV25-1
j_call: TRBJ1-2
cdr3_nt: TGTGCCAGCAGTGAAGCGGGGGAAATCTATGGCTACACCTTC
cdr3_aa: CASSEAGEIYGYTF

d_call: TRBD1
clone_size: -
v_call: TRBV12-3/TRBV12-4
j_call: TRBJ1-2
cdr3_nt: TGTACCAGCAGACCAGGGGGAGGGTATGGCTACACCTTC
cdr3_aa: CTSRPGGGYGYTF

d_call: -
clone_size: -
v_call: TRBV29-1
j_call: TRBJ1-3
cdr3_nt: TGCAGCGTTGAAGGAGGGAACTCTGGAAACACCATATATTTT
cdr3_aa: CSVEGGNSGNTIYF

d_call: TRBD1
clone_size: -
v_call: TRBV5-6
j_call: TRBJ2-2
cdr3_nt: TGTGCCAGCAGCTTACAGGGGTCCTTCTACACCGGGGAGCTGTTTTTT
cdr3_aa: CASSLQGSFYTGELFF

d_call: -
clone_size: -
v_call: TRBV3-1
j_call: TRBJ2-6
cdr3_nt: TGTGCCAGCAGCCCCAGTCCTGGCGGAAGAGGGGCCAACGTCCTGACTTTC
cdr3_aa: CASSPSPGGRGANVLTF

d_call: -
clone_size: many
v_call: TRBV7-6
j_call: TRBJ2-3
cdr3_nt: TGTGCCAGCAGCTTAGGCTCGGCAGGGAGGACAGATACGCAGTATTTT
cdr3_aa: CASSLGSAGRTDTQYF

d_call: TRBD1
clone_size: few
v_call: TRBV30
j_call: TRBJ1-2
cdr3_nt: TGTGCCTGGAGTGTTAGGGACAGGGACTATGGCTACACCTTC
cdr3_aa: CAWSVRDRDYGYTF

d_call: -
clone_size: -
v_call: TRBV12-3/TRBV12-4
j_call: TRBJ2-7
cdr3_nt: TGTGCCAGCAGGTTAGGGCCGGGCGAGCAGTACTTC
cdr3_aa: CASRLGPGEQYF

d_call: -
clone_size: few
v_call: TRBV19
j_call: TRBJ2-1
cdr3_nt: TGTGCCAGTACCTCAGGTATCCACAATGAGCAGTTCTTC
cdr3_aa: CASTSGIHNEQFF

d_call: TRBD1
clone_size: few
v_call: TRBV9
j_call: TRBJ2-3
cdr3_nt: TGTGCCAGCAGCGTTTTAACAGGGGTGGGTACAGATACGCAGTATTTT
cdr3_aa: CASSVLTGVGTDTQYF

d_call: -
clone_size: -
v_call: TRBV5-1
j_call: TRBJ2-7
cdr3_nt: TGCGCCAGCAGCTACGACCGGTGGGAGCAGTACTTC
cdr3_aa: CASSYDRWEQYF

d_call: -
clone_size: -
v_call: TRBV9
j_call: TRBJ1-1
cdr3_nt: TGTGCCAGCAGCGTAGGCGGGGACACTGAAGCTTTCTTT
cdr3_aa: CASSVGGDTEAFF

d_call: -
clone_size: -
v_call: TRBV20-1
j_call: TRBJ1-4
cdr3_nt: TGCAGTGCTAGAGATCGAGTGGACGGTGAAAAACTGTTTTTT
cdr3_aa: CSARDRVDGEKLFF

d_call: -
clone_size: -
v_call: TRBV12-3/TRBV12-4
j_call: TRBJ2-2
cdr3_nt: TGTGCCAGCAGTTTCGATATCGGGACTCGGAACACCGGGGAGCTGTTTTTT
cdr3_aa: CASSFDIGTRNTGELFF

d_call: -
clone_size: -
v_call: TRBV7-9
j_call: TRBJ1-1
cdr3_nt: TGTGCCAGCAGCTTATTATCTGTTATGAACACTGATGCTTTCTTT
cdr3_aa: CASSLLSVMNTDAFF

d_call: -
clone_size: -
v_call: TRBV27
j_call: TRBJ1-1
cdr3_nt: TGTGCCAGCAGCCCACAATCAGGCGGAGGAGCTGAAGCTTTCTTT
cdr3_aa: CASSPQSGGGAEAFF

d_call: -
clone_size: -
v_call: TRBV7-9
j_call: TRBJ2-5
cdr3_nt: TGTGCCAGCAGCCCTAACCTCTTCGGGCACAAGCGGGAGACCCAGTACTTC
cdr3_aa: CASSPNLFGHKRETQYF

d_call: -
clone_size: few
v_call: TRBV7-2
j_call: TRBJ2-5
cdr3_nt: TGTGCCAGCAGCTCAGGGTCAGTAAAGACCCAGTACTTC
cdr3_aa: CASSSGSVKTQYF

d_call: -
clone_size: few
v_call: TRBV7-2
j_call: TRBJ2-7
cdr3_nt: TGTGCCAGCAGCTTAGATGGAGGGGGGGTTCCCTACGAGCAGTACTTC
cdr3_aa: CASSLDGGGVPYEQYF

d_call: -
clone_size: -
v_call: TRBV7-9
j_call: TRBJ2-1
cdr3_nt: TGTGCCAGCAGCTTAGGTTCCTACTCCTACAATGAGCAGTTCTTC
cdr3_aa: CASSLGSYSYNEQFF

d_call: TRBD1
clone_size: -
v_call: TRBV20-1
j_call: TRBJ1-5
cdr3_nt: TGCAGTGCCGGGACAGGGCATAATCAGCCCCAGCATTTT
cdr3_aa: CSAGTGHNQPQHF

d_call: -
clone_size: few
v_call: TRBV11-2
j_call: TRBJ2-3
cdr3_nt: TGTGCCAGCATGATACTTGGGGGTACAGATACGCAGTATTTT
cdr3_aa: CASMILGGTDTQYF

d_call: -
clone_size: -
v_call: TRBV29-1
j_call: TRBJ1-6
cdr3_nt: TGCAGCGCTTCGGACGGGAATTCACCCCTCCACTTT
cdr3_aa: CSASDGNSPLHF

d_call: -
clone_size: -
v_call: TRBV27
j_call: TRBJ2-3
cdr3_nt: TGTGCCAGCAGTTTTTTGCCCTTTAGGAGGTTACAAGATACGCAGTATTTT
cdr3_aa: CASSFLPFRRLQDTQYF

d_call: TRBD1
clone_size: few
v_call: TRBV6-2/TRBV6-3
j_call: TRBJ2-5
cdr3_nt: TGTGCCAGCAAGGACAGGTTCCACGACCAAGAGACCCAGTACTTC
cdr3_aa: CASKDRFHDQETQYF

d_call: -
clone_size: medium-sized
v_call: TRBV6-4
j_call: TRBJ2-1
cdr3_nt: TGTGCCAGCAGTGACTCCGCAGGTTCCTACAATGAGCAGTTCTTC
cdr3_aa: CASSDSAGSYNEQFF

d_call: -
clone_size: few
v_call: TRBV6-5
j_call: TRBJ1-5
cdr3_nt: TGTGCCAGCAGTTACTCGAGTTTCAATCAGCCCCAGCATTTT
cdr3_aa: CASSYSSFNQPQHF

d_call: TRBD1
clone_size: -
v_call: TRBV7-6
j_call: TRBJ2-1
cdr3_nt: TGTGCCAGCAGCCACGGACAGGGTTGGAATGAGCAGTTCTTC
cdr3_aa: CASSHGQGWNEQFF